This TCR beta chain emerged from a study of cytomegalovirus exposure and HLA in healthy donors. As for the study in general: An earlier analysis found 117 million unique TCR beta sequences from about 179 million T cells. Whole-study findings and limits: It was shown in a later analysis that HLA-associated TCR beta chains were more clonally expanded than other, equally common chains. Presence/absence analyses treated sequencing depth as roughly uniform across donors. With later analysis, a missense DCLRE1C variant became linked to TCR beta V- and J-gene trimming.

A note on this clone: What it binds is unknown.

This CDR3 has 15 amino acids. Trimming pared 2 bases from V and 4 bases from J, leaving 13 bases between. Germline CDR1 MGHDK, CDR2 SYGVNS. PCR involved 60 Vbeta and 13 Jbeta primers. TCRdb's table, derived via immunoSEQ multiplex PCR, lists solely in-frame clones and lacks some. The sample carries about 150,000 clones, over 60% recorded once. Sequencing input: PBMCs. The rearrangement links TRBV25-1 to TRBJ2-3; TRBD2 might be the D (6 bases). The TCR comes from a man aged 35-49 years in good health and CMV-seronegative. The CDR3 DNA reads TGTGCCAGCAGTGAAGCAACTAGCTTGGCAGATACGCAGTATTTT. Residues: CASSEATSLADTQYF.